This is a list of T cell receptor beta chains from one sample in a study of T cells in Graves' hyperthyroidism and ophthalmopathy. TCRdb re-analysed the multiplex PCR reads in MiXCR, keeping a single row per CDR3 protein. This table holds 700,000 or so distinct CDR3 sequences, 16% found once. Sequences were obtained from blood. The receptors originated from a man aged 18 to 29 with Graves' hyperthyroidism. Each CDR3 is given with its conserved first and last residue.

v_call: TRBV30; j_call: TRBJ2-7; cdr3_aa: CAWRGGLARWGDKQYF
v_call: TRBV6-1; j_call: TRBJ1-1; cdr3_aa: CASSKTGSREAFF
v_call: TRBV6-2/TRBV6-3; j_call: TRBJ2-1; cdr3_aa: CASRASSGNEQFF
v_call: TRBV12-3/TRBV12-4; j_call: TRBJ2-5; cdr3_aa: CASSWTQETQYF
v_call: TRBV7-2; j_call: TRBJ2-3; cdr3_aa: CASSLNSGNTDTQYF
v_call: TRBV7-8; j_call: TRBJ2-3; cdr3_aa: CASSPRGRPPTDTQYF
v_call: TRBV30; j_call: TRBJ2-7; cdr3_aa: CAWTPRGNEQYF
v_call: TRBV5-1; j_call: TRBJ2-1; cdr3_aa: CASSFGDRAYNEQFF
v_call: TRBV7-2; j_call: TRBJ2-3; cdr3_aa: CASSLPATRTDTQYF
v_call: TRBV18; j_call: TRBJ2-3; cdr3_aa: CASSPPSGMGDTQYF
v_call: TRBV24-1; j_call: TRBJ2-5; cdr3_aa: CATSDMDGGETQYF
v_call: TRBV5-1; j_call: TRBJ2-5; cdr3_aa: CASSPRSLEETQYF
v_call: TRBV14; j_call: TRBJ2-4; cdr3_aa: CASSPSGGGSYIQYF
v_call: TRBV12-3/TRBV12-4; j_call: TRBJ2-5; cdr3_aa: CATISGFQETQYF
v_call: TRBV7-2; j_call: TRBJ2-7; cdr3_aa: CASSPTDVRLSYEQYF
v_call: TRBV25-1; j_call: TRBJ1-3; cdr3_aa: CASSRGAGNTIYF
v_call: TRBV7-3; j_call: TRBJ2-7; cdr3_aa: CASSPQPGAFYEQYF
v_call: TRBV7-9; j_call: TRBJ2-1; cdr3_aa: CASSFGLAGENEQFF
v_call: TRBV4-3; j_call: TRBJ2-1; cdr3_aa: CASSQGGSINEQFF
v_call: TRBV5-1; j_call: TRBJ2-1; cdr3_aa: CASSTGLAGLYNEQFF
v_call: TRBV11-2; j_call: TRBJ2-7; cdr3_aa: CATSGTGTEQYF
v_call: TRBV28; j_call: TRBJ2-4; cdr3_aa: CASSLRQRLAKNIQYF
v_call: TRBV27; j_call: TRBJ1-1; cdr3_aa: CASSFEGRHTEAFF
v_call: TRBV28; j_call: TRBJ1-5; cdr3_aa: CASSTPGAYQPQHF
v_call: TRBV20-1; j_call: TRBJ2-3; cdr3_aa: CSARDASVSTDTQYF
v_call: TRBV28; j_call: TRBJ2-7; cdr3_aa: CASSRLGQDNYEQYF
v_call: TRBV20-1; j_call: TRBJ1-4; cdr3_aa: CSGGATNEKLFF
v_call: TRBV6-1; j_call: TRBJ1-2; cdr3_aa: CASSPGRLRHYGYTF
v_call: TRBV11-1; j_call: TRBJ2-7; cdr3_aa: CASSFYSGYEQYF
v_call: TRBV10-2; j_call: TRBJ1-1; cdr3_aa: CASRDSPNTEAFF
v_call: TRBV6-1; j_call: TRBJ2-7; cdr3_aa: CASSDRGTLCKEQYF
v_call: TRBV12-3/TRBV12-4; j_call: TRBJ2-5; cdr3_aa: CASSPILAGGETQYF
v_call: TRBV12-3/TRBV12-4; j_call: TRBJ2-5; cdr3_aa: CAGSSAGEAQYF
v_call: TRBV27; j_call: TRBJ1-4; cdr3_aa: CASSNQGLREKLFF
v_call: TRBV29-1; j_call: TRBJ1-4; cdr3_aa: CSVVGTDSEKLFF
v_call: TRBV13; j_call: TRBJ2-1; cdr3_aa: CASSPSFREYEQFF
v_call: TRBV7-9; j_call: TRBJ2-7; cdr3_aa: CASSLVRNAYEQYF
v_call: TRBV11-3; j_call: TRBJ1-1; cdr3_aa: CASSPAPMNTEAFF
v_call: TRBV12-3/TRBV12-4; j_call: TRBJ2-5; cdr3_aa: CASSFIISQETQYF
v_call: TRBV2; j_call: TRBJ2-4; cdr3_aa: CASSDFRLAKNIQYF
v_call: TRBV20-1; j_call: TRBJ2-3; cdr3_aa: CSADYPRADTQYF
v_call: TRBV18; j_call: TRBJ2-7; cdr3_aa: CASSRDRAGSEQYF
v_call: TRBV28; j_call: TRBJ2-5; cdr3_aa: CASSFFGRGLQETQYF
v_call: TRBV12-3/TRBV12-4; j_call: TRBJ1-1; cdr3_aa: CASSPDREDPEAFF
v_call: TRBV7-9; j_call: TRBJ2-5; cdr3_aa: CASSPGRGHQETQYF
v_call: TRBV20-1; j_call: TRBJ1-1; cdr3_aa: CSVRQTEAFF
v_call: TRBV19; j_call: TRBJ1-3; cdr3_aa: CATGDIDGNTIYF
v_call: TRBV2; j_call: TRBJ2-5; cdr3_aa: CASSEESRGQGKYF
v_call: TRBV20-1; j_call: TRBJ1-4; cdr3_aa: CSARAQGRDQLFF
v_call: TRBV7-2; j_call: TRBJ1-5; cdr3_aa: CASSSDTNQPQHF
v_call: TRBV28; j_call: TRBJ1-3; cdr3_aa: CASSFSGEFGNTIYF
v_call: TRBV28; j_call: TRBJ1-4; cdr3_aa: CASSDPSDILFF
v_call: TRBV29-1; j_call: TRBJ2-2; cdr3_aa: CSAGTSPRSGELFF
v_call: TRBV20-1; j_call: TRBJ2-7; cdr3_aa: CSARDSRVGQGNEQYF
v_call: TRBV11-2; j_call: TRBJ2-2; cdr3_aa: CASSKTSGISGELFF